This T cell receptor beta chain was found in a study of shared clonotypes between healthy human individuals. Study-level points and caveats: Collection of samples was limited to blood; tissue repertoires likely differ.

Germline CDR1 KGHSH, CDR2 LQKENI. The CDR3 contains 13 residues. V lost 4 bases and J 3 bases, leaving 7 bases between the germline ends. The donor population consisted of healthy HIV-negative adults with no recent acute infections or vaccinations. About this clone itself: Its target is not known.

Sequencing was performed with immunoSEQ multiplex PCR; in TCRdb, only in-frame clones are kept and a portion is missing. Found here are approximately 2.3 million clones, approximately 95% of them singletons; the top ten hold approximately 0.4%. This TCR was sampled from a man aged 18-30 years in good health. Some clones in this sample may be carry-over from other donors' samples. The rearrangement uses TRBV18 and TRBJ1-5, with D uncertain. The material sequenced was naive CD4+ T cells from PBMCs. Subset denoted: CD45RA+ positively selected. Here the CDR3 DNA reads TGTGCCAGCTCACGACAAGACAATCAGCCCCAGCATTTT. Translation: CASSRQDNQPQHF.